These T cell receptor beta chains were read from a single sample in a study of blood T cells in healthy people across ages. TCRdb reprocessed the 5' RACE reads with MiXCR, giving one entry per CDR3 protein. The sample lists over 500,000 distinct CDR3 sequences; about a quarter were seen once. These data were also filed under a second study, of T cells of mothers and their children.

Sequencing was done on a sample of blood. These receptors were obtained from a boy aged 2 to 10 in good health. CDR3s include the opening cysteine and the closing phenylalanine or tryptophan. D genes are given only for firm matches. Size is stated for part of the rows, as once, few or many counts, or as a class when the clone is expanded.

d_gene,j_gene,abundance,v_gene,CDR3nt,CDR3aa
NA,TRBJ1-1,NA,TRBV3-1,TGTGCCAGCAGTCCAACAGGGCAGGGAACTGAAGCTTTCTTT,CASSPTGQGTEAFF
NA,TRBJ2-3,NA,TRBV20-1,TGCAGTGCTAGCCCTCCAGGGGCTAGCACAGATACGCAGTATTTT,CSASPPGASTDTQYF
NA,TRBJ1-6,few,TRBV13,TGTGCCAGCAGCTTATTTAAATCAGGGAACAATTCACCCCTCCACTTT,CASSLFKSGNNSPLHF
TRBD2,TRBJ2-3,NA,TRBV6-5,TGTGCCAGCAGTTACTCGGTTCTAGCTTCCGCGGGGGCGCAGTATTTT,CASSYSVLASAGAQYF
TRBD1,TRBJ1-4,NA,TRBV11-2,TGTGCCAGCAGCCTGACAGGGGGCTGGGCTAATGAAAAACTGTTTTTT,CASSLTGGWANEKLFF
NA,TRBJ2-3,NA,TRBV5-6,TGTGCCAGCAGCTTGGTCCAGAGCGGCGCAGATACGCAGTATTTT,CASSLVQSGADTQYF
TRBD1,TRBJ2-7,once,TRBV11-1,TGTGCCAGCAGCCCCCCTCAGGGGGTGAACGAGCAGTACTTC,CASSPPQGVNEQYF
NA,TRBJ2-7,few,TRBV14,TGTGCCAGCAGCCAAGGACCCGGGAGAGACTACGAGCAGTACTTC,CASSQGPGRDYEQYF
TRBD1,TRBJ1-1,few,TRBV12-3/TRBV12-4,TGTGCCAGCAGTGATCGGACAGGGGAGGCTGAAGCTTTCTTT,CASSDRTGEAEAFF
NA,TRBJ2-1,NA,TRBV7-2,TGTGCCAGCAGCTTAGGGGGGGGCCCCTGGGATGAGCAGTTCTTC,CASSLGGGPWDEQFF
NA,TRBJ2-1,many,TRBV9,TGTGCCAGCAGCGTATCAGGGGAGAGCTCCTACAATGAGCAGTTCTTC,CASSVSGESSYNEQFF
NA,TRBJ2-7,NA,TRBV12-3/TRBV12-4,TGTGCCAGCAGCGACTCCGTGGGACCAGATTACGAGCAGTACTTC,CASSDSVGPDYEQYF
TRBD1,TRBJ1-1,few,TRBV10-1,TGCGCCAGCAGTGACGGCAGGGGGCTTGAGGCTTTCTTT,CASSDGRGLEAFF
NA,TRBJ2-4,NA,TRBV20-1,TGCAGTGCTAAAGCAGGGACCAAAAACATTCAGTACTTC,CSAKAGTKNIQYF
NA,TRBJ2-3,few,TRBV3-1,TGTGCCAGCAGCTCGCGGGGGCTTGGGACAGATACGCAGTATTTT,CASSSRGLGTDTQYF
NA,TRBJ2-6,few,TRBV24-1,TGTGCCAACTCTTGGGGGTCTGGGGCCAACGTCCTGACTTTC,CANSWGSGANVLTF